The source of this TCR beta chain is a study of prognosis after radiotherapy for stage I lung cancer. This clonotype was seen repeatedly, ten times or more. With two-round multiplex PCR, TCR beta CDR3 sequences were amplified from genomic DNA. Gene-specific primers for each TRBV and TRBJ gene drove first-round PCR. Using its own MiXCR run on the multiplex PCR reads, TCRdb lists one record per CDR3 protein. The table lists fewer than 25,000 distinct CDR3 sequences, around 36% of them singletons. Germline assignment: CDR1 SGHRS and CDR2 YFSETQ. CDR3 length: 13 amino acids. V gave up 1 base and J gave up 3 bases; unmatched junction bases: 0.

The gene calls are TRBV5-1 and TRBJ1-1, with 7 positions matching TRBD1. The material was PBMCs, obtained before or after stereotactic body radiation therapy (not recorded which). The TCR originated in a donor of 50 years or more with non-small cell lung cancer. CDR3 in DNA: TGCGCCAGCAGCTTGACAGGGGACACTGAAGCTTTCTTT. This translates into CASSLTGDTEAFF.